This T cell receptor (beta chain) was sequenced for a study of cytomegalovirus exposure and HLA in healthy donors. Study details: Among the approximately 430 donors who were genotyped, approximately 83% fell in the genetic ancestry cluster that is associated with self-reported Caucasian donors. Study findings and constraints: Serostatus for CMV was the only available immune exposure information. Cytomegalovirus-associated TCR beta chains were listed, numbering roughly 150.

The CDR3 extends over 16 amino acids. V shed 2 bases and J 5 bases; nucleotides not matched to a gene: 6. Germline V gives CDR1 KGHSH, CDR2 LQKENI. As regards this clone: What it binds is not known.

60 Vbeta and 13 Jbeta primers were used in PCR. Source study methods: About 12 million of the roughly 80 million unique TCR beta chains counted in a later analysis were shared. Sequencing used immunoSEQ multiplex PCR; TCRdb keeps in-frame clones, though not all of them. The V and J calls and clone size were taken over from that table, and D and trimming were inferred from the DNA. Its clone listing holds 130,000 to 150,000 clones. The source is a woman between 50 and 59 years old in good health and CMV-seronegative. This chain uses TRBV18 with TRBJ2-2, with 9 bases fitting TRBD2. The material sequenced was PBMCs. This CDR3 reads CASSPASGGSTGELFF. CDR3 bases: TGTGCCAGCTCACCAGCCAGCGGGGGGTCGACCGGGGAGCTGTTTTTT. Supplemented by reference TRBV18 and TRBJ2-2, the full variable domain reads NAGVMQNPRHLVRRRGQEARLRCSPMKGHSHVYWYRQLPEEGLKFMVYLQKENIIDESGMPKERFSAEFPKEGPSILRIQQVVRGDSAAYFCASSPASGGSTGELFFGEGSRLTVL.